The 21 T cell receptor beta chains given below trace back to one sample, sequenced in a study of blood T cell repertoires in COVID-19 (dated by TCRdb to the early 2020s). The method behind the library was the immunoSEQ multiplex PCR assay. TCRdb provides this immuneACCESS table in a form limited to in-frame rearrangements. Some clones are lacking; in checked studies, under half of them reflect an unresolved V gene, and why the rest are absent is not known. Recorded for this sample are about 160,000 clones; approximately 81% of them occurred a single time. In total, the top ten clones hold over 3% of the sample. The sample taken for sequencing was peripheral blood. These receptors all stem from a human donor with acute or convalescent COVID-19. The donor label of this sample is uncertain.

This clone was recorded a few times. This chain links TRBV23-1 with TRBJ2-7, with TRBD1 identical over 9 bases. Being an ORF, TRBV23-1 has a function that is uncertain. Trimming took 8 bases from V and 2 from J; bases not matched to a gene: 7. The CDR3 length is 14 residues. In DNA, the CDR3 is TGCGCCAGCGGGCCGGGACAGGGCCCCTACGAGCAGTACTTC. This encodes CASGPGQGPYEQYF.

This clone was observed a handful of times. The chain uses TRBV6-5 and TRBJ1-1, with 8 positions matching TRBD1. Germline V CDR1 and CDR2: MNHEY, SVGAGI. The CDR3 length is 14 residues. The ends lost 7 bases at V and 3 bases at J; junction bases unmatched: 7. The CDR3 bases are TGTGCCAGCACCCAGGGGGCGTCGGACACTGAAGCTTTCTTT. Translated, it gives CASTQGASDTEAFF.

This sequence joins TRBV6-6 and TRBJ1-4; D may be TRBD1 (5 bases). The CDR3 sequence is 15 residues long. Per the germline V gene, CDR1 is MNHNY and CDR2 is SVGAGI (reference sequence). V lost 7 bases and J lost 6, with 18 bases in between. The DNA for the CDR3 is TGTGCCAGCACTACTACAGGTTCGGTTTATGAAAAACTGTTTTTT. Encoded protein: CASTTTGSVYEKLFF.

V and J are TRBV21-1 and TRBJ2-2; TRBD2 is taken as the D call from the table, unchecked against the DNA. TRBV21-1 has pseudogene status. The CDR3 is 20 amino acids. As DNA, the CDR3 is TGTGCCAGCAGCCATACTTCGGGGAGCGGGGGGAAGACGAACACCGGGGAGCTGTTTTTT. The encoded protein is CASSHTSGSGGKTNTGELFF.

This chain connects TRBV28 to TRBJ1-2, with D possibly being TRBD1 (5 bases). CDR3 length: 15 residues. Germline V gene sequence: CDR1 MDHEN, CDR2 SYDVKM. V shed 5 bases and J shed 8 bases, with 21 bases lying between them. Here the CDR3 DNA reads TGTGCCAGCAGTGGGGGTGGGGGGACCTTATCAGGCTACACCTTC. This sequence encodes CASSGGGGTLSGYTF.

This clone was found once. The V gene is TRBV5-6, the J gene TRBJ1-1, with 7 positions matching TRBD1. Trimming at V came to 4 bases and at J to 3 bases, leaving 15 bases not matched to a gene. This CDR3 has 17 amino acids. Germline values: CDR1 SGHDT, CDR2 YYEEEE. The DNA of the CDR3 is TGTGCCAGCAGCCGAAGATCGACAGGGAGGTCGGACACTGAAGCTTTCTTT. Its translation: CASSRRSTGRSDTEAFF.

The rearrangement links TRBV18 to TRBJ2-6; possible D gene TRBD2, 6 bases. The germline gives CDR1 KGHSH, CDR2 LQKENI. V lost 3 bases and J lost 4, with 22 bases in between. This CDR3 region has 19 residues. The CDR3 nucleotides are TGTGCCAGCTCACCCCTATCAATCGGGACTCCAGGCGGGGCCAACGTCCTGACTTTC. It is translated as CASSPLSIGTPGGANVLTF.

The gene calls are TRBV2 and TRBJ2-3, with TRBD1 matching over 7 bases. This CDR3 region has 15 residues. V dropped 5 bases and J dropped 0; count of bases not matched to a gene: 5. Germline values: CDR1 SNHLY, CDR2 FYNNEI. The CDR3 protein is CASSRTGPSTDTQYF. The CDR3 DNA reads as TGTGCCAGCAGTCGGACAGGCCCAAGCACAGATACGCAGTATTTT.

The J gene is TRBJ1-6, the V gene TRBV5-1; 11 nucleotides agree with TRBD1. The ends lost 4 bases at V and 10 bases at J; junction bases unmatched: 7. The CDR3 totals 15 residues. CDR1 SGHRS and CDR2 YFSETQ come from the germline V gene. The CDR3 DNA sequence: TGCGCCAGCAGCCCGGGGACAGGGGGAGGCTCACCCCTCCACTTT. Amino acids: CASSPGTGGGSPLHF.

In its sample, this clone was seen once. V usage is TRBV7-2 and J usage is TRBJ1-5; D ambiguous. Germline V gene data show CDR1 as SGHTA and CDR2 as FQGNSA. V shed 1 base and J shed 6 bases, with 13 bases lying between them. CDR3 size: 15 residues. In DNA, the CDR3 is TGTGCCAGCAGCTTAGATCGGCAGGTTGGTCAGCCCCAGCATTTT. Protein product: CASSLDRQVGQPQHF.

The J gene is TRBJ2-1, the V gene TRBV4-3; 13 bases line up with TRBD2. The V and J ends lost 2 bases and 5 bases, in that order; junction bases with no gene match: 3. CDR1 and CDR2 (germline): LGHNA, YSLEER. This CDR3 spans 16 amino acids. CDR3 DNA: TGCGCCAGCAGCCAACCACTAGCGGGGGGGCACAATGAGCAGTTCTTC. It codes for CASSQPLAGGHNEQFF.

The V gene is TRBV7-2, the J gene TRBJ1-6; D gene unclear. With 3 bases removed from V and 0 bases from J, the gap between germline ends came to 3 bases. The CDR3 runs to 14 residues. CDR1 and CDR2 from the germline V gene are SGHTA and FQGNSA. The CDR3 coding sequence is TGTGCCAGCAGCTTTAGCTCCTATAATTCACCCCTCCACTTT. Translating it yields CASSFSSYNSPLHF.

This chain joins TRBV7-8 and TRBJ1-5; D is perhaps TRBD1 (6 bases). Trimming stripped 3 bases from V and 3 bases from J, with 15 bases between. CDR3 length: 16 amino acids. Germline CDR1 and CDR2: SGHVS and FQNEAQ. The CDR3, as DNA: TGTGCCAGCAGCTTTGGAATAGGACAGTACAATCAGCCCCAGCATTTT. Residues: CASSFGIGQYNQPQHF.

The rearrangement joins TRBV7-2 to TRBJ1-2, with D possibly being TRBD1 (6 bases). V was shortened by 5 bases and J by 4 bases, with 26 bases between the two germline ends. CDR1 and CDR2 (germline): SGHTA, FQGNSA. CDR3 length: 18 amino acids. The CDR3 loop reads CASSTQTGASSSLYGYTF. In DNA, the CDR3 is TGTGCCAGCAGCACTCAGACAGGAGCTTCCTCGTCCCTCTATGGCTACACCTTC. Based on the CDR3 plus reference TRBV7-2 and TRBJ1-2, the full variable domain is GAGVSQSPSNKVTEKGKDVELRCDPISGHTALYWYRQSLGQGLEFLIYFQGNSAPDKSGLPSDRFSAERTGGSVSTLTIQRTQQEDSAVYLCASSTQTGASSSLYGYTFGSGTRLTVV.

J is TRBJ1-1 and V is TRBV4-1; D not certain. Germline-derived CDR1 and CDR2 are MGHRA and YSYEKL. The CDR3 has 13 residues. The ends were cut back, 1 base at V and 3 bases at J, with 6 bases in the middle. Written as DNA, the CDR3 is TGCGCCAGCAGCCAAGGTAGTTACACTGAAGCTTTCTTT. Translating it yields CASSQGSYTEAFF.

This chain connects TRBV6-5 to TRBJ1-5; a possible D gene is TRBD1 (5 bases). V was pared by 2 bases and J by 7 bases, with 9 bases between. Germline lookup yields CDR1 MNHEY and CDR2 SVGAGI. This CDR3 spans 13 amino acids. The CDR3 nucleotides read TGTGCCAGCAGTTACCGGCGGGGGCAGCCCCAGCATTTT. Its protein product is CASSYRRGQPQHF.

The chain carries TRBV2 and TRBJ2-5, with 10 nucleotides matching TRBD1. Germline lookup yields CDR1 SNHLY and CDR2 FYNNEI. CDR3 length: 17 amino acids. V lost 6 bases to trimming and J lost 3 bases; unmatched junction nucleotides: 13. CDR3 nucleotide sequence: TGTGCCAGCAGATACGACAGGGGGCCAAAGCCCAAAGAGACCCAGTACTTC. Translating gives CASRYDRGPKPKETQYF.

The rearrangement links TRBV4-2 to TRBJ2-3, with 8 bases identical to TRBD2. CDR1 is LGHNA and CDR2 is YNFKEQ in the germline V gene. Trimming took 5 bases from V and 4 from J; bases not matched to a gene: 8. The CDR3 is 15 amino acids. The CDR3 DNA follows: TGTGCCAGCAGCGCCTCGCGGGGGGAATCAGATACGCAGTATTTT. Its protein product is CASSASRGESDTQYF.

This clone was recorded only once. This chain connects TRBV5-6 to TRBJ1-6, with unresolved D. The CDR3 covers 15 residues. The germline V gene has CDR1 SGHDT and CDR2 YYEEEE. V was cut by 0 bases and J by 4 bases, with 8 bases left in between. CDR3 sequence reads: CASSLGSGYNSPLHF. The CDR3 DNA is TGTGCCAGCAGCTTGGGCTCAGGTTATAATTCACCCCTCCACTTT.

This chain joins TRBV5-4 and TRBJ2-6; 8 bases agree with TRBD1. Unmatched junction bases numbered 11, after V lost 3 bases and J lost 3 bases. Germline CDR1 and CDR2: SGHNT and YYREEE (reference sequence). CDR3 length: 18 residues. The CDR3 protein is CASSSRTGRLDGANVLTF. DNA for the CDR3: TGTGCCAGCAGCTCTAGGACAGGGCGGCTCGATGGGGCCAACGTCCTGACTTTC.

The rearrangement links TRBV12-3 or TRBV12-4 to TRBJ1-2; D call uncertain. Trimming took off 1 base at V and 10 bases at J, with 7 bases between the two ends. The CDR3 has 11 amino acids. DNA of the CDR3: TGTGCCAGCAGTTTAGGGAGCCACTACACCTTC. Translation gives CASSLGSHYTF.